The rows below give T cell receptor beta chains drawn from one sample of a study of blood T cell repertoires in COVID-19. Some clones are missing from TCRdb's copy, which holds only in-frame ones; the method was immunoSEQ multiplex PCR. The table records about 90,000 clones, 80% of them present only once. Sequencing was done on a sample of peripheral blood. The source is a woman between 65 and 79 years old with acute or convalescent COVID-19. Each CDR3 is given with its conserved first and last residue. Fields, in order: clone size, V gene, J gene, D gene, CDR3 DNA, CDR3 protein. A D gene is named only where the DNA matches it firmly. Rows may omit the clone size; those that give it use once, few, many or a size class.

clone_size: -; v_call: TRBV6-1; j_call: TRBJ2-1; d_call: TRBD2; cdr3_nt: TGTGCCAGCAGTGAGAATAGGAAGCTAGCGGGGGAATACAATGAGCAGTTCTTC; cdr3_aa: CASSENRKLAGEYNEQFF
clone_size: few; v_call: TRBV13; j_call: TRBJ1-1; d_call: TRBD1; cdr3_nt: TGTGCCAGCAGCCCCAGACAGGGGTGGGCTTTCTTT; cdr3_aa: CASSPRQGWAFF
clone_size: -; v_call: TRBV19; j_call: TRBJ1-1; d_call: -; cdr3_nt: TGTGCCAGTAGGAGAGTGGGGGGTACTGAAGCTTTCTTT; cdr3_aa: CASRRVGGTEAFF
clone_size: -; v_call: TRBV28; j_call: TRBJ1-2; d_call: TRBD1; cdr3_nt: TGTGCCAGCAGTACCCGGACAGGGGGACTCCAAGCTAACTATGGCTACACCTTC; cdr3_aa: CASSTRTGGLQANYGYTF
clone_size: -; v_call: TRBV7-6; j_call: TRBJ2-7; d_call: TRBD2; cdr3_nt: TGTGCCAGCAGCTTAACGTCTAGCGGGAGTTCCGAGCAGTACTTC; cdr3_aa: CASSLTSSGSSEQYF
clone_size: -; v_call: TRBV7-7; j_call: TRBJ2-5; d_call: -; cdr3_nt: TGTGCCAGCAGCTTAGATAGGGGACAAGAGACCCAGTACTTC; cdr3_aa: CASSLDRGQETQYF
clone_size: -; v_call: TRBV27; j_call: TRBJ2-7; d_call: TRBD1; cdr3_nt: TGTGCCTTGCCTTACTCCACTCGGGACAGACTAACCTACGAGCAGTACTTC; cdr3_aa: CALPYSTRDRLTYEQYF
clone_size: -; v_call: TRBV28; j_call: TRBJ1-1; d_call: TRBD1; cdr3_nt: TGTGCCAGCAGTTTAAGGGGGCCGGGACAGGGGGCCGGGGAAGCTTTCTTT; cdr3_aa: CASSLRGPGQGAGEAFF
clone_size: -; v_call: TRBV27; j_call: TRBJ1-1; d_call: -; cdr3_nt: TGTGCCAGCAGTTTATGGGGGGACACTGAAGCTTTCTTT; cdr3_aa: CASSLWGDTEAFF
clone_size: -; v_call: TRBV6-6; j_call: TRBJ2-7; d_call: -; cdr3_nt: TGTGCCAGCAGTAGGAGCCAAAATTCCTACGAGCAGTACTTC; cdr3_aa: CASSRSQNSYEQYF
clone_size: -; v_call: TRBV19; j_call: TRBJ2-1; d_call: TRBD2; cdr3_nt: TGTGCCAGTACCCCACGGACTAGCCATGAGCAGTTCTTC; cdr3_aa: CASTPRTSHEQFF
clone_size: -; v_call: TRBV7-8; j_call: TRBJ1-5; d_call: -; cdr3_nt: TGTGCCAGCAGCCCCCATGAAGGAGGATACAATCAGCCCCAGCATTTT; cdr3_aa: CASSPHEGGYNQPQHF
clone_size: -; v_call: TRBV2; j_call: TRBJ2-3; d_call: -; cdr3_nt: TGTGCCAGCAGCGGAGGGAACACAGATACGCAGTATTTT; cdr3_aa: CASSGGNTDTQYF
clone_size: -; v_call: TRBV9; j_call: TRBJ1-6; d_call: -; cdr3_nt: TGTGCCAGCAGCGGGTTTTTGGGGCGAAATTCACCCCTCCACTTT; cdr3_aa: CASSGFLGRNSPLHF
clone_size: -; v_call: TRBV9; j_call: TRBJ2-7; d_call: TRBD1; cdr3_nt: TGTGCCAGCAGCCCAGGACAGGGGTACGAGCAGTACTTC; cdr3_aa: CASSPGQGYEQYF
clone_size: -; v_call: TRBV7-8; j_call: TRBJ2-2; d_call: -; cdr3_nt: TGTGCCAGCAGCCACCTCGAGCGGGAGCTGTTTTTT; cdr3_aa: CASSHLERELFF
clone_size: -; v_call: TRBV5-1; j_call: TRBJ2-1; d_call: TRBD1; cdr3_nt: TGCGCCAGCAGCTCATCCGGGACAGACTACAATGAGCAGTTCTTC; cdr3_aa: CASSSSGTDYNEQFF
clone_size: -; v_call: TRBV2; j_call: TRBJ2-1; d_call: TRBD2; cdr3_nt: TGTGCCAGCAGTGATTTCGGCGGGGGGGCCGCCAATGAGCAGTTCTTC; cdr3_aa: CASSDFGGGAANEQFF
clone_size: -; v_call: TRBV2; j_call: TRBJ1-5; d_call: -; cdr3_nt: TGTGCCAGCAGTGCGAGGACAACTGGCAATCAGCCCCAGCATTTT; cdr3_aa: CASSARTTGNQPQHF
clone_size: -; v_call: TRBV5-6; j_call: TRBJ2-5; d_call: TRBD2; cdr3_nt: TGTGCCAGCAGCTCAAGCGGGGTTCTAGAGACCCAGTACTTC; cdr3_aa: CASSSSGVLETQYF
clone_size: -; v_call: TRBV12-3/TRBV12-4; j_call: TRBJ2-3; d_call: -; cdr3_nt: TGTGCCAGCACCGCGGGGGCTGCAGATACGCAGTATTTT; cdr3_aa: CASTAGAADTQYF
clone_size: -; v_call: TRBV19; j_call: TRBJ2-1; d_call: TRBD2; cdr3_nt: TGTGCCAGTCGCCGGGTAGCGGGAGGGGGGGGAGTCCATGAGCAGTTCTTC; cdr3_aa: CASRRVAGGGGVHEQFF
clone_size: -; v_call: TRBV5-1; j_call: TRBJ2-1; d_call: -; cdr3_nt: TGCGCCAGCAGCTTGGGGGCCACTAGCAATGAGCAGTTCTTC; cdr3_aa: CASSLGATSNEQFF
clone_size: -; v_call: TRBV6-5; j_call: TRBJ1-6; d_call: -; cdr3_nt: TGTGCCAGCAGGAAGACAGGCCCGAATTCACCCCTCCACTTT; cdr3_aa: CASRKTGPNSPLHF
clone_size: -; v_call: TRBV13; j_call: TRBJ1-1; d_call: -; cdr3_nt: TGTGCCAGCAGCTCCTGGACTCTTAACACTGAAGCTTTCTTT; cdr3_aa: CASSSWTLNTEAFF
clone_size: -; v_call: TRBV30; j_call: TRBJ1-2; d_call: -; cdr3_nt: TGTGCCTGGAGGGTACCAGGGAACTATGGCTACACCTTC; cdr3_aa: CAWRVPGNYGYTF
clone_size: -; v_call: TRBV28; j_call: TRBJ2-6; d_call: TRBD1; cdr3_nt: TGTGCCAGCCTTACAGGGGGCGCGCATGGGGCCAACGTCCTGACTTTC; cdr3_aa: CASLTGGAHGANVLTF
clone_size: few; v_call: TRBV28; j_call: TRBJ2-5; d_call: -; cdr3_nt: TGTGCCAGCATCGGGTTGCAAGAGACCCAGTACTTC; cdr3_aa: CASIGLQETQYF
clone_size: -; v_call: TRBV6-1; j_call: TRBJ1-2; d_call: TRBD1; cdr3_nt: TGTGCCAGCAGTGAGGGGACAGGTATGATCTATGGCTACACCTTC; cdr3_aa: CASSEGTGMIYGYTF
clone_size: -; v_call: TRBV7-8; j_call: TRBJ1-1; d_call: -; cdr3_nt: TGTGCCAGCAGCTTAGGTATGAGACAGGTCACGAACACTGAAGCTTTCTTT; cdr3_aa: CASSLGMRQVTNTEAFF
clone_size: many; v_call: TRBV4-1; j_call: TRBJ1-5; d_call: TRBD1; cdr3_nt: TGCGCCAGCAGCCAAGTAGGGGGCGTGAATCAGCCCCAGCATTTT; cdr3_aa: CASSQVGGVNQPQHF
clone_size: -; v_call: TRBV20-1; j_call: TRBJ2-7; d_call: -; cdr3_nt: TGCAGTGCTAGTGGGACTCTGAGCTCCTACGAGCAGTACTTC; cdr3_aa: CSASGTLSSYEQYF
clone_size: -; v_call: TRBV7-2; j_call: TRBJ1-6; d_call: -; cdr3_nt: TGTGCCAGCAGCTTAACCAGGGGCACTTCACCCCTCCACTTT; cdr3_aa: CASSLTRGTSPLHF
clone_size: -; v_call: TRBV6-1; j_call: TRBJ2-7; d_call: -; cdr3_nt: TGTGCCAGCAGTGAGGCGGGGTTCGGGTCTTACGAGCAGTACTTC; cdr3_aa: CASSEAGFGSYEQYF
clone_size: few; v_call: TRBV7-3; j_call: TRBJ1-6; d_call: -; cdr3_nt: TGTGCCAGCAGCTCGGGAGAGTATAATTCACCCCTCCACTTT; cdr3_aa: CASSSGEYNSPLHF
clone_size: once; v_call: TRBV6-6; j_call: TRBJ2-1; d_call: -; cdr3_nt: TGTGCCAGCAGTTACAATCTCCTTTACAATGAGCAGTTCTTC; cdr3_aa: CASSYNLLYNEQFF
clone_size: medium-sized; v_call: TRBV21-1; j_call: TRBJ1-5; d_call: -; cdr3_nt: TGTGCCAGCAGCAAAGGTCTCAATCAGCCCCAGCATTTT; cdr3_aa: CASSKGLNQPQHF
clone_size: -; v_call: TRBV27; j_call: TRBJ2-5; d_call: TRBD1; cdr3_nt: TGTGCCAGCAGGCCTAGTTGGGTGACAGGGGGGGGAGAGACCCAGTACTTC; cdr3_aa: CASRPSWVTGGGETQYF
clone_size: -; v_call: TRBV7-2; j_call: TRBJ1-1; d_call: -; cdr3_nt: TGTGCCAGCAGCTTAATCCACCGGGACACTGAAGCTTTCTTT; cdr3_aa: CASSLIHRDTEAFF